The clone carrying this TCR beta chain was observed a handful of times. Its antigen is not identified. V was cut by 2 bases and J by 2 bases, with 13 bases left in between. CDR3 length: 16 amino acids. Germline CDR1 and CDR2: SGHVS and FQNEAQ. The authors produced TCR alpha and TCR beta cDNA libraries with sample barcodes and UMIs by 5'RACE using constant-segment primers. MiXCR, applied by TCRdb to the 5' RACE reads, yields one record per CDR3 protein. The profile shows some 43,000 distinct CDR3 sequences, 6.1% of them singletons. The source of the sample is a study of T-cell memory formation after mild COVID-19. General observations from the study: There was a balanced CD4/CD8 profile in clones contracting day 15 to 85, and later expanders leaned CD4+. Chiefly within CM and EM were the contracting CD4+ clones; CD8+ ones were within EMRA.

The material sequenced was PBMCs or a T cell subset sorted from them (not recorded which). The sequence was collected from an adult who had mild COVID-19 (a few samples of this study predate the infection). Cell type and time point are not known. This chain links TRBV7-8 with TRBJ1-5; tentatively, D is TRBD1 (6 bases). CDR3: CASSLLDRLGNQPQHF. The CDR3 DNA reads as TGTGCCAGCAGCTTACTTGACAGGCTTGGCAATCAGCCCCAGCATTTT.